This TCR beta chain was retrieved from a study of T cell responses to AZD1222 COVID-19 vaccine. Study results and caveats: Repertoire samples came only from after the peak T cell response. Nearly half of unique spike-specific TCRs reportedly avoided B.1.351 and B.1.1.7 mutated regions. Among vaccine-associated CD4 TCRs, coverage spanned spike, with dominance at 160-218 and 743-854.

The junction had 7 bases not matched to a gene; V was cut back by 5 bases and J by 7 bases. Germline V gives CDR1 SGHTA, CDR2 FQGTGA. CDR3 size: 15 residues. Second doses at about 4 or about 12 weeks were pooled. About this clone: The target antigen is unknown.

Profiling relied on immunoSEQ multiplex PCR, and the TCRdb table lists in-frame clones only, not all of them. The sample holds fewer than 120,000 clones, 80% to 90% seen once. The input for sequencing was peripheral blood, taken 28 days after the second AZD1222 dose. The J gene is TRBJ1-3, the V gene TRBV7-3; 11 nucleotides line up with TRBD1. The sequence came from an adult who received the AZD1222 COVID-19 vaccine. CDR3: CASSTTGTGGNTIYF. DNA for the CDR3: TGTGCCAGCAGCACGACCGGGACAGGGGGTAACACCATATATTTT.